This record looks at one T cell receptor beta chain sequence and its context. Antigen unknown. Clones were read by immunoSEQ multiplex PCR, and TCRdb kept only the in-frame ones, dropping some. The sample has around 100,000 clones, more than 75% seen once. With 0 bases removed from V and 3 bases from J, the gap between germline ends came to 13 bases. CDR1 and CDR2 from the germline V gene are SGHRS and YFSETQ. CDR3 length: 15 residues. The data are from a study of T cell responses to AZD1222 COVID-19 vaccine. Study results and limitations: Spike-specific TCR repertoires showed rising breadth and depth after two AZD1222 doses. Just a handful of AZD1222 recipients were seropositive at baseline.

This rearrangement joins TRBV5-1 to TRBJ2-7; D perhaps matches TRBD1 (6 bases). The receptor's source is an adult in good health. This specimen consisted of peripheral blood, obtained on day 0 of AZD1222 vaccination. Here the CDR3 DNA reads TGCGCCAGCAGCTTGGGGACAGTCCCGTTCTACGAGCAGTACTTC. Its translation is CASSLGTVPFYEQYF.